Each of the 11 T cell receptor beta chains below was sequenced from the same sample in a study of T cells in Graves' hyperthyroidism and ophthalmopathy. The CDR3 regions of TCR beta were amplified from RNA transcripts. HTBI primers were the set used in a first-round RT-PCR of the TCR CDR3. Each CDR3 protein is one row after TCRdb ran MiXCR on the multiplex PCR reads. The sample consists of about half a million distinct CDR3 sequences, 20% to 25% of them appearing once. The material sequenced was blood. Receptors were obtained from a young man with Graves' hyperthyroidism.

This clonotype has at least ten counts. The CDR3 region has the DNA TGTGCCAGCAGTCCCTCCGGGACAGCGAACACCGGGGAGCTGTTTTTT. It encodes CASSPSGTANTGELFF. V gene TRBV28 combines with J gene TRBJ2-2; TRBD1 agrees at 7 bases. CDR3 length equals 16 residues. CDR1 is MDHEN, CDR2 SYDVKM, per germline. V shed 5 bases and J 0 bases; nucleotides not matched to a gene: 6. The whole variable domain, remainder taken from reference TRBV28 and TRBJ2-2, is DVKVTQSSRYLVKRTGEKVFLECVQDMDHENMFWYRQDPGLGLRLIYFSYDVKMKEKGDIPEGYSVSREKKERFSLILESASTNQTSMYLCASSPSGTANTGELFFGEGSRLTVL.

Many counts were recorded for this clonotype. The J gene is TRBJ1-1, the V gene TRBV29-1, with a tentative D call TRBD1 (6 bases). CDR3 size: 11 residues. The germline V and J ends were trimmed by 4 bases and 11 bases, with 14 bases remaining between them. Germline V gene sequence: CDR1 SQVTM, CDR2 ANQGSEA. This chain's CDR3 is CSVVRGGGAFF. CDR3 nucleotide sequence: TGCAGCGTTGTACGTGGGGGCGGCGCTTTCTTT.

The sample holds many counts of this clonotype. J is TRBJ2-2 and V is TRBV5-1; D is ambiguous. Germline assignment: CDR1 SGHRS and CDR2 YFSETQ. V was pared by 7 bases and J by 4 bases, with 14 bases between. CDR3 length: 14 amino acids. This chain's CDR3 is CASGFTLGTGELFF. The CDR3 coding sequence is TGCGCCAGCGGGTTCACCCTGGGCACCGGGGAGCTGTTTTTT.

In its sample, this clonotype was seen many times. The chain uses TRBV6-6 and TRBJ1-1; D is perhaps TRBD1 (5 bases). The CDR3 contains 13 residues. V was trimmed by 6 bases and J by 1 base, leaving 9 bases between them. The germline V gene encodes CDR1 MNHNY and CDR2 SVGAGI (reference sequence). CDR3 sequence: CASSPGANTEAFF. The CDR3 DNA sequence: TGTGCCAGCAGCCCCGGGGCGAACACTGAAGCTTTCTTT.

This clonotype was seen at least ten times. As DNA, the CDR3 is TGCGCCAGCAGCTTGTTGGGAAAGGGGGCATCCGAGCAGTACTTC. It specifies CASSLLGKGASEQYF. V and J are TRBV5-1 and TRBJ2-7; 7 nucleotides line up with TRBD1. Germline CDR1 and CDR2: SGHRS and YFSETQ. This CDR3 spans 15 amino acids. V lost 1 base to trimming and J lost 6 bases; unmatched junction nucleotides: 10.

This clonotype was seen many times. V gene TRBV12-3 or TRBV12-4 combines with J gene TRBJ1-1; no clear D gene. The germline V and J ends were trimmed by 8 bases and 0 bases, with 7 bases remaining between them. The CDR3 is 12 amino acids. The CDR3: CASGIMNTEAFF. Here the CDR3 DNA reads TGTGCCAGCGGCATTATGAACACTGAAGCTTTCTTT.

The V gene is TRBV6-1, the J gene TRBJ2-5; 8 bases are shared with TRBD1. Trimming took 8 bases from V and 6 from J; bases not matched to a gene: 14. This CDR3 has 15 residues. Germline assignment: CDR1 MNHNS and CDR2 SASEGT. This chain's CDR3 is CASYGWGQVGKTQYF. CDR3 DNA: TGTGCCAGCTACGGGTGGGGACAGGTCGGAAAGACCCAGTACTTC.

The J gene is TRBJ1-1, the V gene TRBV12-3 or TRBV12-4; D remains ambiguous. This CDR3 is 14 amino acids long. Trimming stripped 2 bases from V and 3 bases from J, with 10 bases between. As DNA, the CDR3 is TGTGCCAGCAGTTTACGCAGTTTCGACACTGAAGCTTTCTTT. It translates to CASSLRSFDTEAFF.

Ten or more counts support this clonotype. The V call is TRBV28, the J call TRBJ2-2, with D unresolved. Germline V gene lookup returns CDR1 MDHEN and CDR2 SYDVKM. The CDR3 sequence is 14 residues long. Trimming took off 3 bases at V and 6 bases at J, with 11 bases between the two ends. CDR3 coding DNA: TGTGCCAGCAGTTTTTTTATAGAGCCCGGGGAGCTGTTTTTT. Amino acids: CASSFFIEPGELFF.

This chain uses TRBV5-1 with TRBJ1-1; TRBD1 matches at 11 bases. V was clipped by 4 bases and J by 1 base; unmatched bases: 6. CDR3 size: 16 residues. Germline loops: CDR1 SGHRS, CDR2 YFSETQ. CDR3 sequence: CASSATGTGGNTEAFF. CDR3 sequence (DNA): TGCGCCAGCAGCGCAACCGGGACAGGGGGGAACACTGAAGCTTTCTTT. Together with reference TRBV5-1 and TRBJ1-1, the CDR3 gives the full variable domain: KAGVTQTPRYLIKTRGQQVTLSCSPISGHRSVSWYQQTPGQGLQFLFEYFSETQRNKGNFPGRFSGRQFSNSRSEMNVSTLELGDSALYLCASSATGTGGNTEAFFGQGTRLTVV.

Ten or more counts support this clonotype. V is TRBV29-1 and J is TRBJ1-1; D gene uncertain. Germline V gene data show CDR1 as SQVTM and CDR2 as ANQGSEA. The CDR3 runs to 13 residues. Trimming left V 0 bases short and J 1 base short, with 6 bases between. CDR3 in DNA: TGCAGCGTTGAAGAGTGGACGAACACTGAAGCTTTCTTT. It is translated as CSVEEWTNTEAFF.